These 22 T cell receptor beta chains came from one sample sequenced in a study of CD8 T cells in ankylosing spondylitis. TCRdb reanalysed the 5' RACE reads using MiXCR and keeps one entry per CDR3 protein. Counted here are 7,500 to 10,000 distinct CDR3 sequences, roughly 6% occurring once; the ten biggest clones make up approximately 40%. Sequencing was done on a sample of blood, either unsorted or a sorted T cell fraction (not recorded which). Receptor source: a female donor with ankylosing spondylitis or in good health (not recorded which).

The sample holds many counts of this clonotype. CDR3 in DNA: TGTGCCAGCAGCCCCCGGGACAGGGGCGGAATGGGGAATGAGCAGTTCTTC. This codes for CASSPRDRGGMGNEQFF. V is TRBV9 and J is TRBJ2-1; TRBD1 matches 10 bases. Per the germline V gene, CDR1 is SGDLS and CDR2 is YYNGEE. Trimming cost V 4 bases and J 7 bases; bases outside gene matches: 14. The CDR3 loop spans 17 amino acids. The full variable domain, rest sourced from reference TRBV9 and TRBJ2-1, is DSGVTQTPKHLITATGQRVTLRCSPRSGDLSVYWYQQSLDQGLQFLIQYYNGEERAKGNILERFSAQQFPDLHSELNLSSLELGDSALYFCASSPRDRGGMGNEQFFGPGTRLTVL.

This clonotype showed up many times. CDR3 in DNA: TGTGCCAGCAGCCCGAAGCCCGGGACTAGCGACCATGAGCAGTTCTTC. As protein: CASSPKPGTSDHEQFF. The V gene is TRBV9, the J gene TRBJ2-1, with 10 bases aligning to TRBD2. Trimming at V came to 4 bases and at J to 8 bases, leaving 12 bases not matched to a gene. This CDR3 has 16 amino acids. The V gene's germline CDR1 is SGDLS and CDR2 YYNGEE.

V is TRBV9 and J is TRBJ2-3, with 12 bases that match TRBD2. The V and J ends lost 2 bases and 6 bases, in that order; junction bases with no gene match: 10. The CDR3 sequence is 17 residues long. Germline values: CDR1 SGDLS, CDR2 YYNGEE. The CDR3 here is CASSVSGLAGGPDTQYF. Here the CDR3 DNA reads TGTGCCAGCAGCGTCTCAGGGCTAGCGGGAGGGCCCGATACGCAGTATTTT.

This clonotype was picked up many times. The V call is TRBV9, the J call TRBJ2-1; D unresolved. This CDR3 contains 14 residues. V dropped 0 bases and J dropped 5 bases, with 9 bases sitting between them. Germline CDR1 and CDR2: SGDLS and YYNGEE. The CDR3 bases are TGTGCCAGCAGCGTAGGTGGCAGTAACAATGAGCAGTTCTTC. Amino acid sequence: CASSVGGSNNEQFF.

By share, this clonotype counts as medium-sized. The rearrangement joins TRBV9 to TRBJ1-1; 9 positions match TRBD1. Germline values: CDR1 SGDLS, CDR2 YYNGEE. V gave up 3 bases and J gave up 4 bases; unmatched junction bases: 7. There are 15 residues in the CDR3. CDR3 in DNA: TGTGCCAGCAGCGAACAGGGGGCGATTCGCACTGAAGCTTTCTTT. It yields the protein CASSEQGAIRTEAFF.

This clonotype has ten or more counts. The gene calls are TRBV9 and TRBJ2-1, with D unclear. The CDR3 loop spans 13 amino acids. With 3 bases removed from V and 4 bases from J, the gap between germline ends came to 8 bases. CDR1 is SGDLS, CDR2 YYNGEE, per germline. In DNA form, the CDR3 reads TGTGCCAGCAGCGCCCAAGAATACAATGAGCAGTTCTTC. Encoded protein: CASSAQEYNEQFF. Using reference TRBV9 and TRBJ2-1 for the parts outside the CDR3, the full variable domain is DSGVTQTPKHLITATGQRVTLRCSPRSGDLSVYWYQQSLDQGLQFLIQYYNGEERAKGNILERFSAQQFPDLHSELNLSSLELGDSALYFCASSAQEYNEQFFGPGTRLTVL.

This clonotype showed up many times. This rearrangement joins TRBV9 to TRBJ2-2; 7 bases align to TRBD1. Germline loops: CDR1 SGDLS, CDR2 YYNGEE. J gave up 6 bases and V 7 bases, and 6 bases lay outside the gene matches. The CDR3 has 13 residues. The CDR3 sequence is CASDREGAGELFF. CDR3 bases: TGTGCCAGCGACAGGGAAGGCGCCGGGGAGCTGTTTTTT.

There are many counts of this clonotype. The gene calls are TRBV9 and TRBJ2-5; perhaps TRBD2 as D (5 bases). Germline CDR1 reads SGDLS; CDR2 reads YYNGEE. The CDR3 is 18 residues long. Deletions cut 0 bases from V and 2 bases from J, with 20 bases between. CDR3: CASSVEGSRARGQETQYF. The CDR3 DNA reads TGTGCCAGCAGCGTAGAAGGGAGTAGGGCTCGGGGACAAGAGACCCAGTACTTC.

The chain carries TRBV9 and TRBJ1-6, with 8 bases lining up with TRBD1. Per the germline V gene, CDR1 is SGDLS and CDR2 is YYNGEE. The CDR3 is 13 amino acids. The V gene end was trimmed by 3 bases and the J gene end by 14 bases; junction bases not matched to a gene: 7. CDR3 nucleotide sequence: TGTGCCAGCAGCGGAGGACAGGGTTCCGCCCTCCACTTT. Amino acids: CASSGGQGSALHF.

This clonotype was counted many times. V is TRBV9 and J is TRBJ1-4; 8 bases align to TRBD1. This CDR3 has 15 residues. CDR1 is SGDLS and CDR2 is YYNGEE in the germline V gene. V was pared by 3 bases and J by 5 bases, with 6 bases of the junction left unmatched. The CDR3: CASSEGTGRNEKLFF. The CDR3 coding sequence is TGTGCCAGCAGCGAGGGGACAGGCAGAAATGAAAAACTGTTTTTT.

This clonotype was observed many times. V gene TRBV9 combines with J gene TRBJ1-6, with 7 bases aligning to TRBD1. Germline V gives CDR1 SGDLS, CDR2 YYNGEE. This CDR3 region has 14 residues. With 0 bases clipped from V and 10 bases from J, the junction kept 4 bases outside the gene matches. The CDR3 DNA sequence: TGTGCCAGCAGCGTAGGACAGGGAATCTCACCCCTCCACTTT. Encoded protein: CASSVGQGISPLHF.

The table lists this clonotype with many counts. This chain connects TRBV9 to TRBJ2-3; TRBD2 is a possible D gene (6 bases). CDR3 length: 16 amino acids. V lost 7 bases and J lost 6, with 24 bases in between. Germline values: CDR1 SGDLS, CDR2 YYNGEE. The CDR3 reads CASGRRDSTNPDTQYF. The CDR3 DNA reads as TGTGCCAGCGGAAGGAGGGACTCAACAAACCCGGATACGCAGTATTTT.

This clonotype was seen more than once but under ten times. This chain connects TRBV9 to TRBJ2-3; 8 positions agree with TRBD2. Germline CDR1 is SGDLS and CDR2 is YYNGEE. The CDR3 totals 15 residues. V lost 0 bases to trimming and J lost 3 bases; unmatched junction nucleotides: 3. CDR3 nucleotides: TGTGCCAGCAGCGTAGGGACGGGAGGGACAGATACGCAGTATTTT. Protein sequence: CASSVGTGGTDTQYF.

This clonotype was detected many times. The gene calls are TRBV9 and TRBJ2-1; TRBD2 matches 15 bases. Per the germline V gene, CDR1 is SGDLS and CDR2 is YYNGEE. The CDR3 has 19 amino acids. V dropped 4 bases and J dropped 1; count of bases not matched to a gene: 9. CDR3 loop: CASSTRTSGRAGSYNEQFF. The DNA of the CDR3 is TGTGCCAGCAGCACACGGACTAGCGGGAGGGCCGGGTCCTACAATGAGCAGTTCTTC. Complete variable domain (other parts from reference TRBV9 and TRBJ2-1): DSGVTQTPKHLITATGQRVTLRCSPRSGDLSVYWYQQSLDQGLQFLIQYYNGEERAKGNILERFSAQQFPDLHSELNLSSLELGDSALYFCASSTRTSGRAGSYNEQFFGPGTRLTVL.

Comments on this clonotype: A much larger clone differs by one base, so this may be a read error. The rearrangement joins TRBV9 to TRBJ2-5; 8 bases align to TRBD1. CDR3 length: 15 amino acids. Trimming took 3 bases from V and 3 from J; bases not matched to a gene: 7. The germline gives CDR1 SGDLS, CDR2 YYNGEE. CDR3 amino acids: CASSGRQGNKETQYF. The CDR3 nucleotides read TGTGCCAGCAGCGGGAGACAGGGGAACAAAGAGACCCAGTACTTC.

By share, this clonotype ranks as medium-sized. The DNA for the CDR3 is TGTGCCAGCAGGACAGGGCTAATGAACACTGAAGCTTTCTTT. Amino acids: CASRTGLMNTEAFF. The rearrangement uses TRBV9 and TRBJ1-1, with 7 nucleotides matching TRBD1. Germline-derived CDR1 and CDR2 are SGDLS and YYNGEE. The CDR3 has 14 residues. Trimming removed 5 bases from V and 0 bases from J; junction bases left unmatched: 4.

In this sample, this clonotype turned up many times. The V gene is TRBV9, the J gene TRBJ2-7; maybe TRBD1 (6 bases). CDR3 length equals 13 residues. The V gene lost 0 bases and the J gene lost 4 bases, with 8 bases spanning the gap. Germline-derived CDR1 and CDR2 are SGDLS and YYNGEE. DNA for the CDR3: TGTGCCAGCAGCGTAGGGACAGTATACGAGCAGTACTTC. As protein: CASSVGTVYEQYF.

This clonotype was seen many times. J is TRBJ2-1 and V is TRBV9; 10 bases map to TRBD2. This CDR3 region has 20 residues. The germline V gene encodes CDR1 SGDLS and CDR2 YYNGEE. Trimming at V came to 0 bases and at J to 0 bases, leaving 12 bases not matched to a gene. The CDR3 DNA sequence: TGTGCCAGCAGCGTAGACTTTAGGGCTAGCGGGGGTAGCTCCTACAATGAGCAGTTCTTC. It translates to CASSVDFRASGGSSYNEQFF.

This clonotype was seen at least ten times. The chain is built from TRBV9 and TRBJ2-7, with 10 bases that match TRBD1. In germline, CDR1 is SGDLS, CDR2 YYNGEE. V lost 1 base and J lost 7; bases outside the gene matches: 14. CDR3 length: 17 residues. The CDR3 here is CASSVTPGTGVLEEQYF. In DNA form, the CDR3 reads TGTGCCAGCAGCGTAACCCCGGGGACAGGGGTACTAGAAGAGCAGTACTTC.

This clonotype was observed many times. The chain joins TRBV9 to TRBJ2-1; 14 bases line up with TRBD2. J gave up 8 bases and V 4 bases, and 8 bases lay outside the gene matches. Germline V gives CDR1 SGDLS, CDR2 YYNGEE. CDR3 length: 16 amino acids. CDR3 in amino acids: CASSSQGLAGGDEQFF. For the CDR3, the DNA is TGTGCCAGCAGCTCCCAAGGACTAGCGGGAGGCGATGAGCAGTTCTTC.

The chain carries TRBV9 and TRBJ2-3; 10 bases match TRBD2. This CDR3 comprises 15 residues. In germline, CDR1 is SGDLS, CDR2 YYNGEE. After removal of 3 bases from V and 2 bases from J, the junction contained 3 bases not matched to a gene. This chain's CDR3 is CASSASGGVTDTQYF. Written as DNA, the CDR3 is TGTGCCAGCAGCGCCAGCGGGGGGGTCACAGATACGCAGTATTTT.

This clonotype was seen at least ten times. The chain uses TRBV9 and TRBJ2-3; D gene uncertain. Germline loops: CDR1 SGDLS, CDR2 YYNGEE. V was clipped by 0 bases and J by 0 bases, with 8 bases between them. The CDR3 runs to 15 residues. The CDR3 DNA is TGTGCCAGCAGCGTAGACGGTTATAGCACAGATACGCAGTATTTT. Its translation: CASSVDGYSTDTQYF. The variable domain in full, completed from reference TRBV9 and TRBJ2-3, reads DSGVTQTPKHLITATGQRVTLRCSPRSGDLSVYWYQQSLDQGLQFLIQYYNGEERAKGNILERFSAQQFPDLHSELNLSSLELGDSALYFCASSVDGYSTDTQYFGPGTRLTVL.